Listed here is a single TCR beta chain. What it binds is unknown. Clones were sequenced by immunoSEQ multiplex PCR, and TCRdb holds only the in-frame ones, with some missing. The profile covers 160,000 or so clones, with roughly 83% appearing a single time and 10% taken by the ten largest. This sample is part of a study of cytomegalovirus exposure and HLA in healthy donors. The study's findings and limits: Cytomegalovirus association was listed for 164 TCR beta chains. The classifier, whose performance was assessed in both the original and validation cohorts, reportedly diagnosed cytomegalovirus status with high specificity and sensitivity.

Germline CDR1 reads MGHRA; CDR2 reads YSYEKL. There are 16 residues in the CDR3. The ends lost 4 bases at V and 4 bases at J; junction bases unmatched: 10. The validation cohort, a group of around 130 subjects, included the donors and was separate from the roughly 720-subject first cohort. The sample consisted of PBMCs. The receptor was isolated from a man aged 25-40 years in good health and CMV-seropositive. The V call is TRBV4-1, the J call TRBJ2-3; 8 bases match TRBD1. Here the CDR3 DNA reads TGCGCCAGCAGCCGAGGACAGGGAAGGTTTTCAGATACGCAGTATTTT. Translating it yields CASSRGQGRFSDTQYF.